This T cell receptor beta chain stems from a study of cytomegalovirus exposure and HLA in healthy donors. 13 Jbeta primers and 60 Vbeta primers were used for the PCR. TCRdb's table, derived via immunoSEQ multiplex PCR, lists solely in-frame clones and lacks some. The top ten clones hold 3% to 3.5% of a sample with about 82,000 clones, around 73% of them seen once. In the case of this clone: What it binds is not known.

The study, taken as a whole, reports: Analyses of presence and absence presupposed an approximately uniform sequencing depth across donors. It was in a later analysis that TCR association rates were seen to vary by HLA locus, highest for DRB1 and lowest for HLA-C. Solely CMV serostatus was available to characterize immune exposure.

This sequence originates from a man in his fifties or sixties in good health and CMV-seronegative. The sample was PBMCs.

CDR3 amino acids: CASSYTPPPRNYGYTF. CDR3 nucleotide sequence: TGTGCCAGCAGTTACACGCCCCCACCGCGCAACTATGGCTACACCTTC. The gene calls are TRBV6-5 and TRBJ1-2; no clear D gene. The germline CDR1 and CDR2 sequences are MNHEY and SVGAGI. The CDR3 length is 16 residues. V gave up 2 bases and J gave up 2 bases, with 15 bases separating them.